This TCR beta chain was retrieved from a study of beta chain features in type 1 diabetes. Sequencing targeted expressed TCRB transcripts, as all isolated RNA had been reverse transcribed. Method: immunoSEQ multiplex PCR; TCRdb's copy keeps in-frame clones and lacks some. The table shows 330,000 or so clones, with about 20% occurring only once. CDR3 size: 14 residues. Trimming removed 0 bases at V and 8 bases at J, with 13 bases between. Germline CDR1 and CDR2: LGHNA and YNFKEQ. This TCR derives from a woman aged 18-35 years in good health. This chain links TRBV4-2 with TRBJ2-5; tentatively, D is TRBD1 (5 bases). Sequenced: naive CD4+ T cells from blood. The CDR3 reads CASSQDRVGRTQYF. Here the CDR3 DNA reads TGTGCCAGCAGCCAAGACAGGGTCGGCCGAACCCAGTACTTC.